These T cell receptor beta chains were read from a single sample in a study of blood T cell repertoires in COVID-19. Only in-frame clones appear in the TCRdb table, and some are missing; sequencing was by immunoSEQ multiplex PCR. The sample lists under 300,000 clones; roughly 90% were seen once. The sequenced material came from peripheral blood. These receptors came from a man aged 45-65 years with acute or convalescent COVID-19. Each CDR3 is given with its conserved first and last residue. D genes are given only for firm matches. Not all rows give a size; the values are once, few, many and, for expanded clones, a class.

DNA: TGTGCCTGGAGTCCTGCTGAGGATACGCAGTATTTT
CDR3: CAWSPAEDTQYF
J: TRBJ2-3
size: few
V: TRBV30
D: NA

DNA: TGTGCCAGCAGCCCTACCTTGCGGGGGGCCTCTGGGGCCAACGTCCTGACTTTC
CDR3: CASSPTLRGASGANVLTF
J: TRBJ2-6
size: NA
V: TRBV14
D: TRBD2

DNA: TGTGCCAGCAGCGAGGGACAGGGGGCCCCTGGGGAGCTGTTTTTT
CDR3: CASSEGQGAPGELFF
J: TRBJ2-2
size: NA
V: TRBV7-6
D: TRBD1

DNA: TGCAGCGTTCAGACAGGGGCCTACGAGCAGTACTTC
CDR3: CSVQTGAYEQYF
J: TRBJ2-7
size: NA
V: TRBV29-1
D: TRBD1

DNA: TGTGCCAGCAGCTTAGAGTCGGGTGCAACGCTGTTTTTT
CDR3: CASSLESGATLFF
J: TRBJ1-4
size: NA
V: TRBV7-9
D: NA

DNA: TGCGCCAGCAGCCAGATTCCCTTTCAGAGGCTCAATGAAGCTTTCTTT
CDR3: CASSQIPFQRLNEAFF
J: TRBJ1-1
size: NA
V: TRBV4-1
D: NA

DNA: TGTGCCAGCTCACCACAAGCGAACACTGAAGCTTTCTTT
CDR3: CASSPQANTEAFF
J: TRBJ1-1
size: few
V: TRBV18
D: NA

DNA: TGTGCCAGCAGCCAAGCGACAGGGTATGGCTACACCTTC
CDR3: CASSQATGYGYTF
J: TRBJ1-2
size: NA
V: TRBV14
D: TRBD1

DNA: TGCGCCAGCAGCTTGGGGGGACTAGCTGATACGCAGTATTTT
CDR3: CASSLGGLADTQYF
J: TRBJ2-3
size: NA
V: TRBV5-1
D: TRBD2

DNA: TGTGCCAGCAGTGACCGTGGGACAGTAGAAGAGACCCAGTACTTC
CDR3: CASSDRGTVEETQYF
J: TRBJ2-5
size: NA
V: TRBV2
D: TRBD1

DNA: TGTGCCATCATAAACAGGGGGATGAACACTGAAGCTTTCTTT
CDR3: CAIINRGMNTEAFF
J: TRBJ1-1
size: once
V: TRBV6-5
D: TRBD1

DNA: TGTGCCAGTAGTATAGTGGCTAGCGGGGGACCACACCAAGAGACCCAGTACTTC
CDR3: CASSIVASGGPHQETQYF
J: TRBJ2-5
size: NA
V: TRBV19
D: TRBD2

DNA: TGTGCCAGCCTTCCTGCGATCCTCTATGGCTACACCTTC
CDR3: CASLPAILYGYTF
J: TRBJ1-2
size: NA
V: TRBV6-5
D: NA

DNA: TGCGCCAGCAGCCAAGATTCGGCTAGCGGGGGGAACATTCAGTACTTC
CDR3: CASSQDSASGGNIQYF
J: TRBJ2-4
size: NA
V: TRBV4-1
D: TRBD2

DNA: TGTGCCAGCAGCTTGCCGGGGCAGGGAGGAGAGAAACTGTTTTTT
CDR3: CASSLPGQGGEKLFF
J: TRBJ1-4
size: NA
V: TRBV5-4
D: NA

DNA: TGTGCCAGCAGCCAAACTTTGACAGCTGGCTCCTACGAGCAGTACTTC
CDR3: CASSQTLTAGSYEQYF
J: TRBJ2-7
size: once
V: TRBV14
D: NA

DNA: TGCACCAGCAGCCCGGGACAGAAGAACTATGGCTACACCTTC
CDR3: CTSSPGQKNYGYTF
J: TRBJ1-2
size: NA
V: TRBV1
D: NA

DNA: TGTGCCAGCAGGCGGGACAGATTCTCTGGAAACACCATATATTTT
CDR3: CASRRDRFSGNTIYF
J: TRBJ1-3
size: NA
V: TRBV6-5
D: TRBD1

DNA: TGTGCCTTGGACAGGGGGACCGGGGAGCTGTTTTTT
CDR3: CALDRGTGELFF
J: TRBJ2-2
size: NA
V: TRBV30
D: TRBD1

DNA: TGTGCCAGCACCCGGAGGGACGGGGCTTTCTTT
CDR3: CASTRRDGAFF
J: TRBJ1-1
size: NA
V: TRBV11-2
D: NA